This entry is about one TCR beta chain. Sequenced by immunoSEQ multiplex PCR; TCRdb stores in-frame clones only, minus some. In the table there are some 95,000 clones, 80% to 90% of which are singletons. The trim removed 7 bases at V and 7 bases at J, leaving 12 bases unmatched. There are 15 residues in the CDR3. CDR1 and CDR2 from the germline V gene are SNHLY and FYNNEI. The data belong to a study of control samples from healthy donors and cancer patients. The TCR comes from a man aged 30 to 45 in good health. Sequencing used blood. V usage is TRBV2 and J usage is TRBJ2-1; TRBD1 matches at 8 bases. CDR3 coding DNA: TGTGCCAGCACCAATGACAGGGGCATACGAAATGAGCAGTTCTTC. Its translation is CASTNDRGIRNEQFF.